Included here is one T cell receptor (beta chain) sequence, with context. Its antigen is still unknown. V shed 1 base and J shed 3 bases, with 6 bases lying between them. The CDR3 is made up of 13 amino acids. Germline V gene sequence: CDR1 MNHNS, CDR2 SASEGT. This specimen belongs to a study of a mutant IDH1 vaccine in newly diagnosed glioma. The overall study: Beginning 4-6 weeks after radiotherapy alone, or with temozolomide cycles, vaccination took place. The V12 visit happened in week 35, and the V13 visit happened in week 47. Whole-study findings and limits: Pseudoprogression appears to have had no connection to changes in top peripheral T cell clonotypes.

Sequencing was performed with immunoSEQ multiplex PCR; in TCRdb, only in-frame clones are kept and a portion is missing. The sample lists 50,000 or so clones, roughly 84% occurring once. Regarding time point: week 47, end of study. Topical imiquimod accompanied each vaccine dose, which consisted of 300 ug of mutant IDH1 20-mer peptide. The TCR comes from a woman aged 30 to 39 with glioma. Some clones in this sample may be carry-over from other donors' samples. The sequences come from PBMCs, collected from a glioma patient whose treatment included an IDH1 peptide vaccine. The chain couples TRBV6-1 to TRBJ1-1, with D uncertain. This CDR3 reads CASSEVGDTEAFF. The CDR3 DNA follows: TGTGCCAGCAGTGAAGTTGGGGACACTGAAGCTTTCTTT.